This entry describes one T cell receptor beta chain. Its matching antigen is unknown. Each TCR beta cDNA library carried unique molecular identifiers. TCRdb passed the PCR reads through MiXCR, listing each CDR3 protein once. The sample includes 170,000 or so distinct CDR3 sequences, approximately 31% seen only once; the top ten take 1.5%. The germline V and J ends were trimmed by 7 bases and 7 bases, with 11 bases remaining between them. This CDR3 spans 13 amino acids. Germline CDR1 MDHEN, CDR2 SYDVKM. This sample stems from a study of post-analysis software for immune sequencing data. Whole-study context: The cohort encompassed relapsing-remitting, secondary progressive and progressive-relapsing multiple sclerosis disease courses. Regarding the study as a whole: The study found TRBV5-6, TRBV5-1 and TRBV20-1 among four to six TRBV segments more frequent in patients than controls.

The sample taken for sequencing was blood. The source is a girl aged 10 to 17 with multiple sclerosis. The chain couples TRBV28 to TRBJ1-6; D gene unclear. The chain's CDR3 is CASKLGTNSPLHF. The CDR3 region has the DNA TGTGCCAGCAAGCTGGGAACAAATTCACCCCTCCACTTT.